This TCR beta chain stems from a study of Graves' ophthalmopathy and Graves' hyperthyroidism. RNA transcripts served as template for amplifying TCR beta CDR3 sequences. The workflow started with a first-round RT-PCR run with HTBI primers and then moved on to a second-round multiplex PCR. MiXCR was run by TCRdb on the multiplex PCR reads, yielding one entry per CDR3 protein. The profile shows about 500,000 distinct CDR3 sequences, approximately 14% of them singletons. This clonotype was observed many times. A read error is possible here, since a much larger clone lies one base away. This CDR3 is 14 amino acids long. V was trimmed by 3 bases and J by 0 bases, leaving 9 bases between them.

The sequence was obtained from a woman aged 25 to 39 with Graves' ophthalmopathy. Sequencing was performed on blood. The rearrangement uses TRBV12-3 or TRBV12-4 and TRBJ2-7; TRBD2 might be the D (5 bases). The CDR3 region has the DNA TGTGCCAGCAGTTTCAGTAGCGCCTCCTACGAGCAGTACTTC. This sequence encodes CASSFSSASYEQYF.